This is a list of T cell receptor beta chains from one sample in a study of T cells after yellow fever vaccination. TCRdb independently ran MiXCR on the 5' RACE reads; one entry per CDR3 protein. The sample contains about 220,000 distinct CDR3 sequences, approximately 3.3% of which appear only once. The source was CD4+ T cells sorted from PBMCs, collected 10 days after the yellow fever booster vaccination. The origin of the receptors is a man aged 18 to 30 who received the YFV17D yellow fever vaccine. Each CDR3 is given with its conserved first and last residue. Each record gives: clone size, D gene, J gene, V gene, CDR3 DNA, CDR3 protein. D genes are given only for firm matches. Some rows have no size entry. The others give once, few or many, or a class for an expanded clone.

many | TRBD2 | TRBJ2-1 | TRBV7-3 | TGTGCCAGCAGCTTAAACCTAGCGGGGCGCTACAATGAGCAGTTCTTC | CASSLNLAGRYNEQFF
NA | NA | TRBJ1-4 | TRBV12-3/TRBV12-4 | TGTGCCAGCAGTCCCACAGGGTTATCGGAAAAACTGTTTTTT | CASSPTGLSEKLFF
many | NA | TRBJ1-1 | TRBV20-1 | TGCAGTGCTAGAGATGTGAGGGGTGACACTGAAGCTTTCTTT | CSARDVRGDTEAFF
many | TRBD1 | TRBJ1-4 | TRBV4-3 | TGCGCCAGCAGCCATGAACCGACAGGGGGAAGCGAAAAACTGTTTTTT | CASSHEPTGGSEKLFF
many | TRBD1 | TRBJ1-1 | TRBV6-2/TRBV6-3 | TGTGCCAGCACATTTCGACAGGGTAACACTGAAGCTTTCTTT | CASTFRQGNTEAFF
NA | NA | TRBJ1-1 | TRBV4-1 | TGCGCCAGCAGGACACGGACTGCGAACACTGAAGCTTTCTTT | CASRTRTANTEAFF
many | NA | TRBJ1-2 | TRBV5-5 | TGTGCCAGCAGCTTCACCGACAGTCTCTATGGCTACACCTTC | CASSFTDSLYGYTF
NA | TRBD1 | TRBJ2-5 | TRBV5-4 | TGTGCCAGCAGCTGGGCGACAGGGGGCCAGGAGACCCAGTACTTC | CASSWATGGQETQYF
NA | NA | TRBJ1-2 | TRBV7-2 | TGTGCCAGCAGCTTAGTGGGGGGTGGAGGCGGCTACACCTTC | CASSLVGGGGGYTF
NA | NA | TRBJ1-6 | TRBV7-6 | TGTGCCAGCAGCTTAGTCGGTCCTGCGACTTATAATTCACCCCTCCACTTT | CASSLVGPATYNSPLHF
many | NA | TRBJ1-5 | TRBV7-6 | TGTGCCAGCAGCCCCCGCTGGGATCAGCCCCAGCATTTT | CASSPRWDQPQHF
many | NA | TRBJ1-2 | TRBV7-2 | TGTGCCAGCAGCTTTTGGACGGCAGCTAACTATGGCTACACCTTC | CASSFWTAANYGYTF
few | TRBD1 | TRBJ1-2 | TRBV5-1 | TGCGCCAGCAGCGGAACCCAGGGGGGTGGCTACACCTTC | CASSGTQGGGYTF
NA | NA | TRBJ1-1 | TRBV9 | TGTGCCAGCAGCCACCGGAAAAGTGGGGTAATAGAAGCTTTCTTT | CASSHRKSGVIEAFF
many | NA | TRBJ1-2 | TRBV29-1 | TGCAGCGTTTATAAGGTACAGAACTATGGCTACACCTTC | CSVYKVQNYGYTF
NA | TRBD1 | TRBJ1-1 | TRBV6-1 | TGTGCCAGCAGCGACCCCCGACAGGGGGAGGCTGAAGCTTTCTTT | CASSDPRQGEAEAFF
many | NA | TRBJ1-6 | TRBV28 | TGTGCCAGCAGTTTAGGGGATCGGGATTCACCCCTCCACTTT | CASSLGDRDSPLHF
many | TRBD1 | TRBJ2-2 | TRBV7-9 | TGTGCCAGCACCTCAACAGGGGCCGGGGAGCTGTTTTTT | CASTSTGAGELFF
NA | TRBD2 | TRBJ2-5 | TRBV24-1 | TGTGCCACCAGTGACCCCCATCTAGCGGGGCAAGAGACCCAGTACTTC | CATSDPHLAGQETQYF
few | NA | TRBJ1-2 | TRBV30 | TGTGCCTGGTCTAACCCGGGGGGCTATGGCTACACCTTC | CAWSNPGGYGYTF
many | NA | TRBJ1-5 | TRBV30 | TGTGCCTGGAGTGGGGGTTGGGGTCAGCCCCAGCATTTT | CAWSGGWGQPQHF
NA | NA | TRBJ2-5 | TRBV12-3/TRBV12-4 | TGTGCCAGCAGTCGAGGCTGGGGGGAGACCCAGTACTTC | CASSRGWGETQYF
many | NA | TRBJ2-5 | TRBV6-2/TRBV6-3 | TGTGCCAGCACCTGGGGGGGCGACGAGACCCAGTACTTC | CASTWGGDETQYF
NA | NA | TRBJ1-5 | TRBV7-9 | TGTGCCAGCAGCACCGGCTTTTGGCAGTATAGCAATCAGCCCCAGCATTTT | CASSTGFWQYSNQPQHF
NA | TRBD2 | TRBJ2-1 | TRBV9 | TGTGCCAGCGGTAAACTAGCGGAGTACAATGAGCAGTTCTTC | CASGKLAEYNEQFF
once | TRBD1 | TRBJ1-6 | TRBV12-3/TRBV12-4 | TGTGCCAGCAGTCCGCCGGGACAGGGGGCTGGTTCACCCCTCCACTTT | CASSPPGQGAGSPLHF
few | NA | TRBJ2-5 | TRBV4-1 | TGCGCCAGCAGCCAAGAGGTTTGGGTTCCGGGGGAGGAGACCCAGTACTTC | CASSQEVWVPGEETQYF
many | NA | TRBJ1-2 | TRBV7-6 | TGTGCCAGCAGCTTAGAGGCATCGGTAGGAGGTGGCTACACCTTC | CASSLEASVGGGYTF
NA | NA | TRBJ2-4 | TRBV20-1 | TGCAGTGCTATGACAGCAGCCAAAAACATTCAGTACTTC | CSAMTAAKNIQYF
many | NA | TRBJ1-4 | TRBV5-1 | TGCGCCAGCAGCTTGTCGTCACAGAGAAAACTGTTTTTT | CASSLSSQRKLFF
many | NA | TRBJ2-5 | TRBV5-5 | TGTGCCAGCAGCTTGGCGAGGGAAGAGACCCAGTACTTC | CASSLAREETQYF
many | NA | TRBJ2-1 | TRBV25-1 | TGTGCCAGCAGGGAGGGGATGGGGGACAGACAAGGTGATGAGCAGTTCTTC | CASREGMGDRQGDEQFF
many | NA | TRBJ1-2 | TRBV3-2 | TGTGCCAGCAGCCATGACTTCAGTGGCTACACCTTC | CASSHDFSGYTF
many | NA | TRBJ1-4 | TRBV12-3/TRBV12-4 | TGTGCCAGCAGTCCCCAGGGAACGGCTAATGAAAAACTGTTTTTT | CASSPQGTANEKLFF
few | NA | TRBJ1-3 | TRBV12-3/TRBV12-4 | TGTGCCAGCAGTGCTACTTCCTCTGGAAACACCATATATTTT | CASSATSSGNTIYF
many | NA | TRBJ2-1 | TRBV18 | TGTGCCAGCTTCAGGGGGGGATCCTACAATGAGCAGTTCTTC | CASFRGGSYNEQFF
NA | NA | TRBJ1-5 | TRBV6-6 | TGTGCCAGCAGTTACTCGAGGCAGGCCCGCAATCAGCCCCAGCATTTT | CASSYSRQARNQPQHF
many | NA | TRBJ1-5 | TRBV6-2/TRBV6-3 | TGTGCCAGCAGCGTGAGGGGATCCAATCAGCCCCAGCATTTT | CASSVRGSNQPQHF
NA | NA | TRBJ1-2 | TRBV15 | TGTGCCACCAGCAGAGATCTTGGCGGGTACCCCTATGGCTACACCTTC | CATSRDLGGYPYGYTF
many | NA | TRBJ1-5 | TRBV5-1 | TGCGCCAGCAGCCGTCAGGGTGGAAATCAGCCCCAGCATTTT | CASSRQGGNQPQHF
many | NA | TRBJ2-1 | TRBV9 | TGTGCCAGCAGCGTTCAAGCGAGCTCCTACAATGAGCAGTTCTTC | CASSVQASSYNEQFF